The next 25 T cell receptor beta chains were all read from a single sample in a study of human T cells and chemical hapten exposure. Indicated time point: healthy volunteer bleed at 6 weeks. Whole blood, unfractionated, served as the material for total RNA extraction. TCRdb re-derived calls from the RACE reads in MiXCR, one entry per CDR3 protein. The sample shows 65,000 to 95,000 distinct CDR3 sequences, about 8.6% of them seen only once. The sequencing input was whole blood. The receptors derive from a female donor in good health. Some clones in this sample may be carry-over from other donors' samples.

Ten or more counts support this clonotype. V gene TRBV7-9 combines with J gene TRBJ2-3; D might be TRBD1 (6 bases). V lost 0 bases to trimming and J lost 2 bases, with 9 bases between them. The CDR3 is made up of 15 amino acids. Germline V gene lookup returns CDR1 SEHNR and CDR2 FQNEAQ (reference sequence). The DNA of the CDR3 is TGTGCCAGCAGCTTAGCAGGGGGTCCCACAGATACGCAGTATTTT. Protein product: CASSLAGGPTDTQYF.

The chain joins TRBV12-3 or TRBV12-4 to TRBJ1-1; D not certain. This CDR3 has 14 amino acids. Trimming removed 7 bases from V and 1 base from J, with 13 bases in between. The CDR3 sequence: CASNPGEGNTEAFF. CDR3 coding DNA: TGTGCCAGCAACCCCGGGGAGGGGAACACTGAAGCTTTCTTT.

There are a few counts of this clonotype. This chain connects TRBV4-3 to TRBJ2-3; 8 bases line up with TRBD2. The CDR3 runs to 17 residues. The germline gives CDR1 LGHNA, CDR2 YSLEER. V lost 1 base and J lost 3; bases outside the gene matches: 9. The CDR3 protein is CASSQAWTGGLTDTQYF. CDR3 DNA sequence: TGCGCCAGCAGCCAAGCGTGGACGGGGGGGCTTACAGATACGCAGTATTTT.

This clonotype was seen a handful of times. The rearrangement links TRBV7-3 to TRBJ2-3; D call uncertain. Between the trimmed V and J ends, which lost 5 bases and 2 bases, there was a span of 11 bases. Germline loops: CDR1 SGHTA, CDR2 FQGTGA. This CDR3 is 14 amino acids long. CDR3 DNA sequence: TGTGCCAGCAGCGTGGGCAGCACCACAGATACGCAGTATTTT. Translated: CASSVGSTTDTQYF.

This clonotype was recorded at least ten times. The rearrangement joins TRBV29-1 to TRBJ2-1; 9 positions match TRBD2. The CDR3 contains 15 residues. CDR1 is SQVTM, CDR2 ANQGSEA, per germline. The V gene end was trimmed by 6 bases and the J gene end by 0 bases; junction bases not matched to a gene: 6. The CDR3 loop reads CSVAPGLASYNEQFF. DNA of the CDR3: TGCAGCGTGGCACCGGGACTAGCCTCCTACAATGAGCAGTTCTTC.

This clonotype was seen many times. The chain recombines TRBV6-6 with TRBJ1-5; D gene uncertain. In germline, CDR1 is MNHNY, CDR2 SVGAGI (reference sequence). The CDR3 is 14 residues long. Trimming shortened V by 5 bases and J by 0 bases, and 8 bases separated the two germline ends. CDR3: CASSPQFSNQPQHF. The CDR3 coding sequence is TGTGCCAGCAGTCCCCAATTTAGCAATCAGCCCCAGCATTTT.

This clonotype was observed a few times. CDR3 bases: TGTGCCAGCAGGTCCCGGGGGTCAAACATTCAGTACTTC. Translation: CASRSRGSNIQYF. J is TRBJ2-4 and V is TRBV12-3 or TRBV12-4; D may be TRBD2 (6 bases). V lost 6 bases, J lost 6 bases, and 12 bases lay in between. CDR3 length: 13 residues.

This clonotype was counted at least ten times. V usage is TRBV6-5 and J usage is TRBJ1-1; TRBD1 might be the D (6 bases). This CDR3 has 13 residues. Trimming took 5 bases from V and 1 from J, leaving 8 bases between them. CDR1 and CDR2 from the germline V gene are MNHEY and SVGAGI. Here the CDR3 reads CASSKQGNTEAFF. DNA of the CDR3: TGTGCCAGCAGTAAACAGGGGAACACTGAAGCTTTCTTT.

This clonotype came up a few times. The V gene is TRBV5-6, the J gene TRBJ2-7, with D possibly matching TRBD2 (5 bases). CDR3 size: 16 residues. CDR1 and CDR2 (germline): SGHDT, YYEEEE. Deletions cut 4 bases from V and 1 base from J, with 18 bases between. In DNA, the CDR3 is TGTGCCAGCAGCCCGGACGGGGTCATAAGGTCCTACGAGCAGTACTTC. Its translation: CASSPDGVIRSYEQYF. Looking up the rest from reference TRBV5-6 and TRBJ2-7 gives the full variable domain: DAGVTQSPTHLIKTRGQQVTLRCSPKSGHDTVSWYQQALGQGPQFIFQYYEEEERQRGNFPDRFSGHQFPNYSSELNVNALLLGDSALYLCASSPDGVIRSYEQYFGPGTRLTVT.

This rearrangement joins TRBV12-3 or TRBV12-4 to TRBJ1-1; 7 bases line up with TRBD1. The trim removed 6 bases at V and 5 bases at J, leaving 9 bases unmatched. There are 14 residues in the CDR3. This chain's CDR3 is CASSLDRRGTEAFF. The CDR3 nucleotides are TGTGCCAGCAGCCTGGACAGGCGTGGGACTGAAGCTTTCTTT.

The chain has TRBV7-2 and TRBJ2-4, with 7 bases that match TRBD2. The V and J ends lost 3 bases and 6 bases, in that order; junction bases with no gene match: 14. The CDR3 covers 17 residues. Germline CDR1 and CDR2: SGHTA and FQGNSA. The CDR3 nucleotides read TGTGCCAGCAGCTTGAAGCGGGGCGGGGCTGTGGGAAACATTCAGTACTTC. Translating it yields CASSLKRGGAVGNIQYF.

This clonotype occurred a few times. V and J are TRBV5-1 and TRBJ2-3; 8 bases match TRBD2. The CDR3 is 17 amino acids. The ends lost 4 bases at V and 0 bases at J; junction bases unmatched: 10. The germline V gene encodes CDR1 SGHRS and CDR2 YFSETQ. The CDR3 protein is CASSPVAGRASTDTQYF. CDR3 nucleotide sequence: TGCGCCAGCAGCCCGGTAGCGGGGAGAGCTAGCACAGATACGCAGTATTTT.

CDR3 DNA: TGTGCCAGCAGCCGCCGGACAGCTTACGAGCAGTACTTC. It encodes CASSRRTAYEQYF. J is TRBJ2-7 and V is TRBV28, with D maybe TRBD1 (6 bases). The CDR3 is made up of 13 amino acids. Deletions cut 6 bases from V and 4 bases from J, with 13 bases between. Looked up from germline, CDR1 is MDHEN and CDR2 is SYDVKM.

This clonotype was seen only a few times. The chain has TRBV28 and TRBJ2-6; D is possibly TRBD1 or TRBD2 (6 bases each). The length of the CDR3 is 17 residues. Trimming removed 6 bases from V and 2 bases from J, with 17 bases in between. Germline CDR1 MDHEN, CDR2 SYDVKM. CDR3 coding DNA: TGTGCCAGCAGCCCGTTGGGGGGCGCGACTGGGGCCAACGTCCTGACTTTC. The encoded protein is CASSPLGGATGANVLTF.

This chain joins TRBV27 and TRBJ2-7; D possibly corresponds to TRBD1 (6 bases). This CDR3 region has 15 residues. Per the germline V gene, CDR1 is MNHEY and CDR2 is SMNVEV (reference sequence). The V end lost 5 bases, the J end lost 5 bases, and 19 bases lay between the germline ends. The CDR3 here is CASSMLCLQGHEQYF. The CDR3 bases are TGTGCCAGCAGTATGCTTTGCTTACAGGGCCACGAGCAGTACTTC.

This clonotype was detected a few times. The CDR3 loop is CSARGYRGNEQFF. CDR3 coding DNA: TGCAGTGCTAGAGGGTACAGGGGGAATGAGCAGTTCTTC. The chain has TRBV20-1 and TRBJ2-1, with 8 bases identical to TRBD1. With V trimmed by 1 base and J by 7 bases, 3 bases remained unmatched. Germline V gives CDR1 DFQATT, CDR2 SNEGSKA (reference sequence). The CDR3 runs to 13 residues.

This clonotype was seen a single time. The chain couples TRBV6-6 to TRBJ2-5; 7 nucleotides agree with TRBD2. V shed 0 bases and J 4 bases; nucleotides not matched to a gene: 5. Germline loops: CDR1 MNHNY, CDR2 SVGAGI (reference sequence). The CDR3 is 15 amino acids. This CDR3 is CASSYSGEGVETQYF. Written as DNA, the CDR3 is TGTGCCAGCAGTTACTCTGGGGAGGGAGTAGAGACCCAGTACTTC.

This clonotype came up many times. V gene TRBV2 combines with J gene TRBJ2-3; a possible D gene is TRBD2 (6 bases). The CDR3 totals 16 residues. V lost 4 bases, J lost 4 bases, and 18 bases lay in between. The germline gives CDR1 SNHLY, CDR2 FYNNEI. The CDR3 DNA reads TGTGCCAGCAGTGGTAGCGGAGCTCGACTCGCAGATACGCAGTATTTT. This encodes CASSGSGARLADTQYF.

In this sample, this clonotype turned up many times. J is TRBJ1-5 and V is TRBV4-1; no clear D. Looked up from germline, CDR1 is MGHRA and CDR2 is YSYEKL. The CDR3 is 14 amino acids. V was shortened by 0 bases and J by 9 bases, with 12 bases between the two germline ends. The CDR3 coding sequence is TGCGCCAGCAGCCAAGAGAACGGTGAAAGGCCCCAGCATTTT. Its translation is CASSQENGERPQHF.

The chain couples TRBV9 to TRBJ1-1; D is undetermined. The germline gives CDR1 SGDLS, CDR2 YYNGEE. The CDR3 length is 15 residues. Trimming took off 0 bases at V and 4 bases at J, with 13 bases between the two ends. The CDR3 nucleotides are TGTGCCAGCAGCGTAGACCCATTTGAGGCCACTGAAGCTTTCTTT. Protein product: CASSVDPFEATEAFF.

Only a few counts were recorded for this clonotype. The chain carries TRBV6-1 and TRBJ2-1; 11 bases are a match to TRBD2. Germline-derived CDR1 and CDR2 are MNHNS and SASEGT. The CDR3 totals 17 residues. J lost 7 bases, V lost 4 bases, and 12 bases had no gene match. This CDR3 is CASSAEVSGGGWNEQFF. CDR3 sequence (DNA): TGTGCCAGCAGTGCGGAGGTTAGCGGGGGGGGTTGGAATGAGCAGTTCTTC.

This clonotype showed up many times. The chain couples TRBV7-2 to TRBJ2-7, with 9 bases that match TRBD1. The length of the CDR3 is 14 residues. Germline loops: CDR1 SGHTA, CDR2 FQGNSA. V was clipped by 5 bases and J by 7 bases; unmatched bases: 9. The CDR3 DNA sequence: TGTGCCAGCAGCAGGGACAGGGCAGGTGAGGAGCAGTACTTC. Amino acid sequence: CASSRDRAGEEQYF.

This clonotype was counted between two and nine times. This chain joins TRBV6-6 and TRBJ1-6; no firm D call. Germline CDR1 and CDR2: MNHNY and SVGAGI (reference sequence). V was shortened by 2 bases and J by 0 bases, with 14 bases between the two germline ends. CDR3 length equals 18 residues. CDR3 bases: TGTGCCAGCAGTTACCACATATCTTCGAGCTCCTATAATTCACCCCTCCACTTT. Amino acids: CASSYHISSSSYNSPLHF.

This clonotype has a count of ten or more. This rearrangement joins TRBV20-1 to TRBJ2-3; TRBD2 matches at 8 bases. The junction had 8 bases not matched to a gene; V was cut back by 3 bases and J by 6 bases. This CDR3 contains 14 residues. Germline lookup yields CDR1 DFQATT and CDR2 SNEGSKA (reference sequence). CDR3 DNA sequence: TGCAGTGCTAGTCTCGCGGGGGGTTCGGATACGCAGTATTTT. Protein: CSASLAGGSDTQYF.

This chain connects TRBV7-9 to TRBJ2-2, with no clear D. CDR1 and CDR2 from the germline V gene are SEHNR and FQNEAQ (reference sequence). The CDR3 is 13 amino acids. V was pared by 4 bases and J by 8 bases, with 11 bases between. CDR3 residues: CASSSTAVGELFF. For the CDR3, the DNA is TGTGCCAGCAGCTCCACAGCCGTGGGGGAGCTGTTTTTT.